This entry features one T cell receptor beta chain sequence. Its binding antigen is unknown. No quality values exist for individual bases; no much larger clone is one base distant. The library relied on the immunoSEQ multiplex PCR assay. The multiplex PCR relied on a mix of 60 forward primers for TCR Vbeta segments and 13 reverse primers for TCR Jbeta segments. A multiplex PCR assay on genomic DNA amplified the CDR3 region of rearranged TCR beta genes. The amplified TCR beta libraries were sequenced on the Illumina HiSeq System as 87-base-pair reads. Per the original workflow: A later analysis counted approximately 76 million unique TCR beta chains across the 600 to 850 repertoires, and 10 million to 12 million of these chains were shared by at least two donors. Raw reads were error-corrected and collapsed into unique sequences with a nearest-neighbor algorithm that merged closely related sequences to remove PCR and sequencing errors. CDR3 sequences were aligned to IMGT reference sequences to assign V, D and J gene segments. Each retained sequence needed at least a six-nucleotide match to both a V gene segment and a J gene segment. A rearrangement counted as productive if the CDR3 had no stop codons and remained in frame with V and J, and every other rearrangement counted as non-productive. CDR3 was defined according to IMGT convention as the region running from the second conserved V-encoded cysteine to the conserved J-encoded phenylalanine. In an earlier analysis of roughly 580 of the donors, sequences lacking an unambiguous match to a single V gene segment were excluded. An earlier analysis of a few hundred of the donors called V segments functional above 56.7% productive rearrangements and segregating when the between-donor standard deviation exceeded 5%. A statistical classification framework was built to diagnose cytomegalovirus status from the catalog of TCR beta chain sequences. In a later analysis, TCR nucleotide sequences were compared against IMGT/GENE-DB human TR gene sequences so that V and J genes could be assigned. The TCRdist pipeline was used in a later analysis to assign CDR3 sequences and most-parsimonious VDJ recombination scenarios. In a later analysis, every TCR beta chain was defined by the combination of its CDR3 amino acid sequence and its V-gene family, and reads without a unique V-gene family were dropped. A later analysis removed several hundred highly shared, low-generation-probability nucleotide sequences to deal with suspected cross-contamination and a sequencing artifact. A later analysis calculated a clonal expansion index for each public chain from normalized within-repertoire ranks of inferred template counts. In a later analysis, generation probabilities were computed using a VDJ recombination model fitted to out-of-frame rearrangements, and the results were checked against IGoR. In a later analysis, hypergeometric tests were used to score TCR-TCR, TCR-HLA and TCR-CMV co-occurrence, with a repertoire-size bias correction applied to TCR pairs. In a later analysis, false discovery rates were estimated by permuting HLA or CMV assignments 20 times. A later analysis grouped co-occurring TCRs with DBSCAN, adding TCRdist sequence similarity when clustering within HLA-allele-positive subsets. Repertoires with fewer than 30,000 or more than 120,000 public chains, plus five repertoires with anomalous nucleotide sharing, were excluded from co-occurrence clustering. The table was pulled from immuneACCESS by TCRdb, which kept in-frame rearrangements only. Such tables lose some clones; where checked, under half of the loss comes from unresolved V genes, and the rest has no known cause. The DNA gave D and trimming, while V, J and clone size come from that table. Within this sample are about 160,000 clones, with roughly four fifths of them counted one time only. The ten largest clonotypes hold roughly 10% of the sample.

CDR1 KGHSH and CDR2 LQKENI were looked up in the germline V gene. Reading from cysteine to phenylalanine, the CDR3 counts 16 amino acids. Just the 48-base CDR3 DNA is kept, in frame starting at base 1. Trimmed from V: 3 bases; trimmed from J: 4 bases; junction bases lacking a gene match: 7. This sample is part of a study of cytomegalovirus exposure and HLA in healthy donors (dated by TCRdb to 2017 to 2019). Broadly, across the study: According to an earlier analysis of a few hundred of the donors, some 180 million T cells yielded over 100 million unique TCR beta sequences and around 300 Gb of sequence data. Across 300 to 400 genotyped donors of the cohort, an average of about 220,000 unique TCR beta nucleotide sequences per donor were sequenced, and around 20% of those sequences were non-productive. In a later analysis, previously published TCR beta repertoires from more than 500 donors were re-analyzed and high-resolution HLA genotyping was added so that TCR occurrence patterns could be studied. An early release that covered 640 HLA-typed donors contained approximately 300 gigabases of sequencing data and around 85 million unique TCR sequences. Rather than drawing on any new phenotypic data, the later analysis identified candidate immune exposures from TCR beta sequences and the way those sequences occurred across donors. Class I and class II HLA loci were covered by the typing at four-digit resolution. The study aimed to test whether signatures of past pathogen exposure could be identified by cataloging public T cell receptors. Typing coverage differed by locus: A, B, C, DRB1 and DQB1 were typed in about 629-630 donors, DQA1 in around 500, DPA1 in some 610, and DPB1 in just under 490. The study profiled the T cell repertoires of approximately 700 subjects by immunosequencing and related them to cytomegalovirus serostatus. A later genetic analysis used genome-wide SNP genotypes for about three fifths of the 666 donors, treating that subset as a discovery cohort. About five DR-DQ haplotypes were handled as single units for association and clustering because linkage in the cohort was strong. All discovery cohort repertoires had been generated on a single sequencing platform. An earlier analysis of fewer than 750 of the donors used high-throughput TCR beta sequencing to judge whether each TCR beta V gene segment behaved as functional or pseudogenic. The genetic ancestry cluster associated with self-reported Caucasian donors included roughly four fifths of the roughly 400 genotyped donors. To predict cytomegalovirus infection status, the study combined high-throughput TCR immunosequencing, statistical association of individual TCRs with disease status, and machine learning. Besides the first cohort of approximately 670 subjects, a separate validation cohort made up of 95 to 150 different subjects was used. Donor age, sex, ethnicity and CMV serostatus were collected together with the repertoire data.

In total, about 650 healthy bone marrow donors made up the cohort. All cohort members were sampled while nominally healthy, although unrecorded immune exposures were likely present. The donor was CMV seropositive and belonged to the group of 250 to 350 seropositive cohort members. A peripheral blood sample was collected from each donor, and TCR beta sequencing was performed on peripheral blood mononuclear cells. The Qiagen DNeasy Blood Extraction Kit was used to extract genomic DNA from the blood cell samples. The full study reports these points: HLA typing was unavailable for some donors at each locus, so association tests used only the typed subset. In vitro tests confirmed that three of the cytomegalovirus-associated TCR beta chains recognize cytomegalovirus antigens. CMV serostatus was the only immune exposure information available for the cohort. Correlated functional status among segregating V segments might reflect linkage disequilibrium, but an unknown experimental factor could not be ruled out. An association between a missense DCLRE1C variant and V-gene and J-gene trimming of TCR beta chains was found in a later genetic analysis and replicated in an independent cohort. Assigning TCR associations to individual alleles was difficult when HLA alleles, especially DR and DQ, strongly co-occurred. In both the original and validation cohorts, the classifier was reported to diagnose cytomegalovirus status with high specificity and sensitivity. In a later analysis, HLA-associated TCR beta chains were found to be more clonally expanded and to have lower generation probabilities than equally common non-associated chains. Most TCR sequences were observed very rarely across donors, whereas some public TCRs were present in many individuals. The authors suggested that the approach could potentially be generalized to other disease states and immunological phenotypes. A later analysis reported that several top co-occurrence clusters appeared linked to parvovirus B19, influenza, CMV and Epstein-Barr virus. Some IMGT-functional V segments, including TRBV6-2 and TRBV6-3, could not be distinguished by the 87-base-pair reads and were therefore excluded. In a later analysis, TCR association rates were found to vary across HLA loci, with the most associated TCRs seen for DRB1 alleles and the fewest for HLA-C alleles. A further reported finding was that TCR beta sequences accurately predicted the HLA-A and HLA-B alleles for most subjects in the first cohort. The study gave a list of 150 to 200 TCR beta chains associated with cytomegalovirus. A later analysis associated 15,000 to 20,000 TCR beta sequences with specific HLA alleles at a false discovery rate of 0.05. In a later genetic analysis, fewer N-insertions in productive TCRs were reported among donors in an Asian-associated ancestry cluster than the approximately 630-donor mean. Because counts were too low, 15 to 20 rarely observed V segments, including chromosome 9 orphons, were excluded from the earlier analysis of around 590 of the donors. According to a later analysis, most CMV-associated TCR beta chains appeared to be HLA-restricted, and the HLA associations seemed to be driven largely by CMV exposure. In an earlier analysis of approximately 600 of the donors, most TCR beta V segments were observed in productive rearrangements about 87% or about 30% of the time, broadly matching IMGT annotations. The sequencing pipeline was judged likely to have produced a cluster of highly shared sequence variants as a technical artifact. Roughly uniform sequencing depth across donors was assumed in presence/absence analyses, although this assumption may not hold. The cohort was sequenced for TCR beta chains only, and without alpha or paired-chain data the features that could be detected were limited.

The sample consisted of PBMCs. The chain uses TRBV18 and TRBJ2-3; 10 nucleotides in the junction match TRBD1. This sequence originates from a man in his forties or fifties in good health and CMV-seropositive. This receptor has the CDR3 CASSPPTGTGADTQYF. In nucleotide form, the sequence is TGTGCCAGCTCACCGCCAACCGGGACAGGGGCAGATACGCAGTATTTT. With the rest looked up from the reference TRBV18 and TRBJ2-3 genes rather than sequenced, the full variable domain is NAGVMQNPRHLVRRRGQEARLRCSPMKGHSHVYWYRQLPEEGLKFMVYLQKENIIDESGMPKERFSAEFPKEGPSILRIQQVVRGDSAAYFCASSPPTGTGADTQYFGPGTRLTVL.